These 26 T cell receptor beta chains were sequenced from one sample in a study of T cell responses to AZD1222 COVID-19 vaccine. Sequencing used immunoSEQ multiplex PCR; TCRdb keeps in-frame clones, though not all of them. The repertoire holds around 99,000 clones, around 90% seen once, with approximately 4.3% in the top ten. The sample consisted of peripheral blood, taken on day 0 of AZD1222 vaccination. Receptors were obtained from an adult in good health.

The chain uses TRBV5-1 and TRBJ2-1, with unresolved D. Germline V gene sequence: CDR1 SGHRS, CDR2 YFSETQ. CDR3 length equals 16 residues. Trimming stripped 4 bases from V and 0 bases from J, with 14 bases between. Here the CDR3 reads CASSLRTSGSYNEQFF. The CDR3 DNA is TGCGCCAGCAGCCTACGGACCTCGGGCTCCTACAATGAGCAGTTCTTC.

The chain has TRBV4-2 and TRBJ2-1; no definite D call. Between the trimmed V and J ends, which lost 4 bases and 3 bases, there was a span of 16 bases. The CDR3 is 16 residues long. Germline lookup yields CDR1 LGHNA and CDR2 YNFKEQ. The CDR3 sequence is CASSPQRKTYYNEQFF. The DNA for the CDR3 is TGTGCCAGCAGCCCCCAGCGAAAGACTTACTACAATGAGCAGTTCTTC.

The V call is TRBV28, the J call TRBJ1-1; TRBD1 agrees at 7 bases. The CDR3 length is 12 residues. The germline gives CDR1 MDHEN, CDR2 SYDVKM. The V gene end was trimmed by 6 bases and the J gene end by 12 bases; junction bases not matched to a gene: 10. The CDR3 nucleotides are TGTGCCAGCAGGACTATAGGGGGCACGTCTTTCTTT. Its translation is CASRTIGGTSFF.

The chain combines TRBV30 with TRBJ1-2; TRBD1 aligns across 8 bases. This CDR3 is 14 amino acids long. V shed 4 bases, J shed 5 bases, and the junction held 9 bases outside the gene matches. Germline assignment: CDR1 GTSNPN and CDR2 SVGIG (reference sequence). CDR3 residues: CAWTQGQGAYGYTF. The CDR3 coding sequence is TGTGCCTGGACCCAAGGACAGGGAGCATATGGCTACACCTTC. Looking up the rest from reference TRBV30 and TRBJ1-2 gives the full variable domain: SQTIHQWPATLVQPVGSPLSLECTVEGTSNPNLYWYRQAAGRGLQLLFYSVGIGQISSEVPQNLSASRPQDRQFILSSKKLLLSDSGFYLCAWTQGQGAYGYTFGSGTRLTVV.

The chain employs TRBV7-3 and TRBJ1-2; possible D gene TRBD1, 5 bases. Germline V gives CDR1 SGHTA, CDR2 FQGTGA. The V end was cut by 5 bases, the J end by 8 bases, with 15 bases between. CDR3 length: 13 residues. The CDR3 reads CASSPGPGFGYTF. In DNA form, the CDR3 reads TGTGCCAGCAGCCCCGGTCCAGGGTTCGGCTACACCTTC. Supplemented by reference TRBV7-3 and TRBJ1-2, the full variable domain reads GAGVSQTPSNKVTEKGKYVELRCDPISGHTALYWYRQSLGQGPEFLIYFQGTGAADDSGLPNDRFFAVRPEGSVSTLKIQRTERGDSAVYLCASSPGPGFGYTFGSGTRLTVV.

The V call is TRBV2, the J call TRBJ2-5; the D gene is possibly TRBD1 (6 bases). The germline V gene encodes CDR1 SNHLY and CDR2 FYNNEI. The V end was cut by 1 base, the J end by 7 bases, with 10 bases between. There are 13 residues in the CDR3. The CDR3 protein is CASSEVGHLTQYF. CDR3 DNA: TGTGCCAGCAGTGAAGTGGGACACTTGACCCAGTACTTC.

The chain recombines TRBV9 with TRBJ2-1, with 9 positions matching TRBD2. The germline gives CDR1 SGDLS, CDR2 YYNGEE. The CDR3 covers 16 residues. J gave up 7 bases and V 0 bases, and 8 bases lay outside the gene matches. The CDR3 sequence: CASSVASGLARNEQFF. The CDR3 bases are TGTGCCAGCAGCGTAGCCTCGGGACTAGCACGAAATGAGCAGTTCTTC.

The rearrangement uses TRBV7-7 and TRBJ1-3; D is undetermined. Per germline, CDR1 SSHAT and CDR2 FNYEAQ (reference sequence). This CDR3 contains 15 residues. V lost 2 bases, J lost 0 bases, and 8 bases lay in between. The CDR3 DNA reads as TGTGCCAGCAGCTTATCGGCCAGCTCTGGAAACACCATATATTTT. It is translated as CASSLSASSGNTIYF. Full variable domain (rest looked up from reference TRBV7-7 and TRBJ1-3): GAGVSQSPRYKVTKRGQDVTLRCDPISSHATLYWYQQALGQGPEFLTYFNYEAQPDKSGLPSDRFSAERPEGSISTLTIQRTEQRDSAMYRCASSLSASSGNTIYFGEGSWLTVV.

In its sample, this clone was seen once. Written as DNA, the CDR3 is TGTGCCAGCGGGGAAGGGGGTCCGGGGATTATTAAGCCCCTCCACTTT. It encodes CASGEGGPGIIKPLHF. V gene TRBV5-6 combines with J gene TRBJ1-6; tentative D call: TRBD1 (6 bases). Trimming removed 7 bases from V and 13 bases from J, with 27 bases in between. The CDR3 is 16 residues long. The germline gives CDR1 SGHDT, CDR2 YYEEEE.

V and J are TRBV28 and TRBJ1-1; maybe TRBD1 (6 bases). This CDR3 region has 14 residues. Germline-derived CDR1 and CDR2 are MDHEN and SYDVKM. Trimming took 4 bases from V and 0 from J, leaving 9 bases between them. In DNA, the CDR3 is TGTGCCAGCAGTTCCGGACAGCTGAACACTGAAGCTTTCTTT. This encodes CASSSGQLNTEAFF.

This clone was picked up one time. J is TRBJ1-4 and V is TRBV19, with TRBD1 as a possible D gene (6 bases). Trimming shortened V by 5 bases and J by 8 bases, and 15 bases separated the two germline ends. Germline V lookup: CDR1 LNHDA, CDR2 SQIVND (reference sequence). This CDR3 has 14 residues. Here the CDR3 DNA reads TGTGCCAGTAGTCACAGGGCTGGCCCAGAAAAACTGTTTTTT. Its protein product is CASSHRAGPEKLFF.

This sequence joins TRBV7-3 and TRBJ1-5, with 7 bases aligning to TRBD1. Trimming at V came to 5 bases and at J to 0 bases, leaving 7 bases not matched to a gene. CDR1 and CDR2 (germline): SGHTA, FQGTGA. CDR3 length: 16 amino acids. The CDR3 here is CASSTDRDYSNQPQHF. DNA of the CDR3: TGTGCCAGCAGCACCGACAGGGATTATAGCAATCAGCCCCAGCATTTT. Drawing the rest from reference TRBV7-3 and TRBJ1-5, the complete variable domain is GAGVSQTPSNKVTEKGKYVELRCDPISGHTALYWYRQSLGQGPEFLIYFQGTGAADDSGLPNDRFFAVRPEGSVSTLKIQRTERGDSAVYLCASSTDRDYSNQPQHFGDGTRLSIL.

In this sample, this clone turned up once. DNA for the CDR3: TGTGCCAGCAGCCTAGCGGACAGGGTCTCCTACGAGCAGTACTTC. It translates to CASSLADRVSYEQYF. The chain links TRBV5-4 to TRBJ2-7, with TRBD1 as a possible D gene (8 bases). V gave up 4 bases and J gave up 0 bases, with 14 bases separating them. The CDR3 covers 15 residues. Germline V lookup: CDR1 SGHNT, CDR2 YYREEE (reference sequence).

J is TRBJ2-3 and V is TRBV12-3 or TRBV12-4; D uncertain. Trimming pared 1 base from V and 1 base from J, leaving 0 bases between. The length of the CDR3 is 12 residues. CDR3 amino acids: CASSLGTDTQYF. The CDR3 region has the DNA TGTGCCAGCAGTTTAGGCACAGATACGCAGTATTTT.

The count of this clone is one. CDR3 protein: CASSWTGRNTGELFF. CDR3 nucleotide sequence: TGTGCCAGCAGCTGGACAGGGAGAAACACCGGGGAGCTGTTTTTT. The chain links TRBV7-9 to TRBJ2-2; 8 bases align to TRBD1. Trimming removed 4 bases from V and 2 bases from J; junction bases left unmatched: 3. Germline CDR1 and CDR2: SEHNR and FQNEAQ (reference sequence). This CDR3 has 15 residues.

The chain recombines TRBV28 with TRBJ2-7, with TRBD2 as a possible D gene (5 bases). The CDR3 has 14 residues. Germline loops: CDR1 MDHEN, CDR2 SYDVKM. Trimming pared 7 bases from V and 6 bases from J, leaving 19 bases between. CDR3 loop: CASTRGRPAGEQYF. CDR3 coding DNA: TGTGCCAGCACTCGTGGCCGTCCGGCGGGCGAGCAGTACTTC.

The V call is TRBV5-6, the J call TRBJ2-7; 7 bases fit TRBD1. CDR1 SGHDT and CDR2 YYEEEE come from the germline V gene. The CDR3 covers 14 residues. Trimming cost V 0 bases and J 7 bases; bases outside gene matches: 7. In DNA form, the CDR3 reads TGTGCCAGCAGCTTGGTCTTAGGGGGCGGTGAGCAGTACTTC. It yields the protein CASSLVLGGGEQYF.

The chain recombines TRBV6-1 with TRBJ2-6; D is uncertain. V shed 1 base and J shed 0 bases, with 10 bases lying between them. There are 17 residues in the CDR3. Germline values: CDR1 MNHNS, CDR2 SASEGT. The CDR3 is CASSEGTWSSGANVLTF. CDR3 bases: TGTGCCAGCAGTGAAGGGACGTGGAGCTCTGGGGCCAACGTCCTGACTTTC.

The V call is TRBV27, the J call TRBJ1-5; tentative D call: TRBD1 (5 bases). Germline V gives CDR1 MNHEY, CDR2 SMNVEV (reference sequence). CDR3 length: 14 residues. V lost 0 bases and J lost 7, with 10 bases in between. Here the CDR3 DNA reads TGTGCCAGCAGTTTATCGGGGGGAGGCCAGCCCCAGCATTTT. Its translation: CASSLSGGGQPQHF.

The chain combines TRBV25-1 with TRBJ2-7; perhaps TRBD2 as D (5 bases). This CDR3 comprises 15 residues. Germline V gene data show CDR1 as MGHDK and CDR2 as SYGVNS. V lost 1 base to trimming and J lost 3 bases, with 13 bases between them. The CDR3 region is CASSESVQEGYEQYF. CDR3 in DNA: TGTGCCAGCAGTGAATCGGTCCAAGAGGGCTACGAGCAGTACTTC.

The V call is TRBV6-2 or TRBV6-3, the J call TRBJ1-1; D uncertain. Germline CDR1 and CDR2: MNHEY and SVGEGT. CDR3 length equals 16 residues. Between the trimmed V and J ends, which lost 5 bases and 0 bases, there was a span of 16 bases. CDR3 DNA sequence: TGTGCCAGCAGTCAATCCCGCCCCAGCCTGAACACTGAAGCTTTCTTT. Translation gives CASSQSRPSLNTEAFF.

The chain is built from TRBV2 and TRBJ2-1; the D gene is possibly TRBD1 (5 bases). Deletions cut 6 bases from V and 3 bases from J, with 9 bases between. CDR3 length: 13 residues. CDR1 and CDR2 from the germline V gene are SNHLY and FYNNEI. This chain's CDR3 is CASSYDSYNEQFF. DNA of the CDR3: TGTGCCAGCAGCTACGACAGCTACAATGAGCAGTTCTTC.

The J gene is TRBJ1-2, the V gene TRBV14, with D possibly being TRBD1 (5 bases). Deletions cut 1 base from V and 6 bases from J, with 15 bases between. Germline loops: CDR1 SGHDN, CDR2 FVKESK. This CDR3 has 15 residues. CDR3 amino acids: CASSQVAGTPDGYTF. CDR3 DNA: TGTGCCAGCAGCCAAGTCGCCGGGACTCCTGATGGCTACACCTTC.

This clone was observed a few times. The chain couples TRBV9 to TRBJ1-1, with D possibly TRBD1 on 6 matching bases. The CDR3 has 14 residues. Germline loops: CDR1 SGDLS, CDR2 YYNGEE. Trimming cost V 4 bases and J 7 bases, with 17 bases left between them. Here the CDR3 DNA reads TGTGCCAGCAGCAAAAGGACAGACCTATTTGAAGCTTTCTTT. Amino acids: CASSKRTDLFEAFF.

This rearrangement joins TRBV28 to TRBJ1-5; 9 bases map to TRBD1. The CDR3 runs 15 residues. Germline assignment: CDR1 MDHEN and CDR2 SYDVKM. Losses at the gene ends were 2 bases for V and 10 bases for J; bases not matched to a gene: 9. The CDR3 loop is CASSLGDREISPQHF. The CDR3 DNA sequence: TGTGCCAGCAGTTTAGGGGACAGGGAGATCAGCCCCCAGCATTTT.

This sequence joins TRBV5-4 and TRBJ2-2; D possibly matches TRBD1 or TRBD2 (5 bases each). With 6 bases removed from V and 3 bases from J, the gap between germline ends came to 12 bases. Germline V gives CDR1 SGHNT, CDR2 YYREEE (reference sequence). This CDR3 region has 14 residues. The DNA of the CDR3 is TGTGCCAGCAATCGGGGCTTAGACACCGGGGAGCTGTTTTTT. Protein product: CASNRGLDTGELFF.